These T cell receptor beta chains were read from a single sample in a study of blood T cell repertoires in COVID-19. Measured with immunoSEQ multiplex PCR; TCRdb has only the in-frame clones, and not every one. The top ten clones hold 2% to 2.5% of a sample with a few hundred thousand clones, 90% of them seen once. Sequencing used peripheral blood. Source of these receptors: a woman in her sixties with COVID-19, enrolled during active disease. The CDR3 runs from the conserved cysteine through the conserved F or W. Each record gives: clone size, D gene, V gene, J gene, CDR3 protein, CDR3 DNA. The D gene is left open where the match is weak. Not every row has a clone size; where given, it reads once, few, many or a size class.

NA,NA,TRBV3-1/TRBV3-2,TRBJ1-6,CASSQELGGINIHSPLHF,TGTGCCAGCAGCCAAGAACTCGGAGGTATCAATATCCATTCACCCCTCCACTTT
NA,TRBD1,TRBV15,TRBJ1-2,CATSRPGQGADGYTF,TGTGCCACCAGCAGGCCCGGACAGGGGGCGGATGGCTACACCTTC
NA,TRBD1,TRBV2,TRBJ2-3,CASSSGQGEDTQYF,TGTGCCAGCAGTTCGGGACAGGGCGAGGATACGCAGTATTTT
NA,NA,TRBV9,TRBJ2-2,CASSGGLNTGELFF,TGTGCCAGCAGCGGGGGACTTAACACCGGGGAGCTGTTTTTT
NA,NA,TRBV7-9,TRBJ2-1,CASSLGLADYNEQFF,TGTGCCAGCAGCTTGGGACTTGCGGATTACAATGAGCAGTTCTTC
NA,TRBD2,TRBV7-8,TRBJ2-1,CASSLGLAGAAIDLKQFF,TGTGCCAGCAGCTTAGGACTAGCGGGGGCCGCTATAGACCTAAAGCAGTTCTTC
NA,TRBD1,TRBV5-1,TRBJ1-4,CASSGGAGQANEKLFF,TGCGCCAGCAGCGGGGGGGCGGGACAGGCGAATGAAAAACTGTTTTTT
NA,TRBD2,TRBV7-2,TRBJ2-3,CASSLSVAGDLDTQYF,TGTGCCAGCAGCTTATCGGTGGCGGGGGACCTAGATACGCAGTATTTT
NA,TRBD1,TRBV5-4,TRBJ1-3,CASSPDRRGNTIYF,TGTGCCAGCAGCCCGGACAGGAGGGGAAACACCATATATTTT
NA,TRBD1,TRBV6-6,TRBJ1-2,CASTRPGQGGGAYGYTF,TGTGCCAGCACTCGACCGGGACAGGGGGGTGGGGCCTATGGCTACACCTTC
few,TRBD1,TRBV3-1/TRBV3-2,TRBJ1-2,CASSPPGQESSGYTF,TGTGCCAGCAGCCCTCCGGGACAGGAGTCCTCTGGCTACACCTTC
NA,NA,TRBV9,TRBJ1-2,CASSADVGGELNYGYTF,TGTGCCAGCAGCGCGGACGTGGGCGGGGAGCTTAACTATGGCTACACCTTC
NA,NA,TRBV4-3,TRBJ1-6,CASSQSGTRDRLLHF,TGCGCCAGCAGCCAGTCCGGGACAAGGGACCGTCTCCTCCACTTT
NA,TRBD2,TRBV11-2,TRBJ2-7,CASSLAGGLGYEQYF,TGTGCCAGCAGCTTAGCGGGGGGGCTGGGGTACGAGCAGTACTTC
once,NA,TRBV4-2,TRBJ2-1,CASSQVGRMGGEQFF,TGTGCCAGCAGCCAAGTTGGGAGAATGGGGGGTGAGCAGTTCTTC
once,TRBD1,TRBV23-1,TRBJ1-4,CASSPEPGQGITTNEKLFF,TGCGCCAGCAGTCCGGAACCGGGACAGGGGATCACAACTAATGAAAAACTGTTTTTT
NA,TRBD1,TRBV5-4,TRBJ2-2,CASSLLGTGVPGELFF,TGTGCCAGCAGCTTGCTGGGGACAGGGGTCCCCGGGGAGCTGTTTTTT
NA,NA,TRBV4-1,TRBJ2-7,CASSQDRGGAEQYF,TGCGCCAGCAGCCAAGATAGGGGTGGGGCCGAGCAGTACTTC
few,NA,TRBV6-5,TRBJ1-2,CASSKEGTTNYGYTF,TGTGCCAGCAGTAAGGAAGGGACTACAAACTATGGCTACACCTTC
NA,NA,TRBV7-2,TRBJ2-5,CASSLDREWGETQYF,TGTGCCAGCAGCTTAGACAGGGAATGGGGAGAGACCCAGTACTTC
NA,NA,TRBV3-1/TRBV3-2,TRBJ1-2,CASSPTRSNSNYGYTF,TGTGCCAGCAGCCCCACCCGGTCCAATTCTAACTATGGCTACACCTTC
NA,NA,TRBV10-3,TRBJ1-2,CAISEFIRDGYTF,TGTGCCATCAGTGAGTTCATTCGGGATGGCTACACCTTC
NA,TRBD1,TRBV7-9,TRBJ2-1,CASSLYTGADEQFF,TGTGCCAGCAGCTTATATACAGGGGCGGATGAGCAGTTCTTC
NA,TRBD1,TRBV2,TRBJ2-1,CASKPGRGTGYYNEQFF,TGTGCCAGCAAACCAGGTCGGGGGACAGGGTACTACAATGAGCAGTTCTTC
NA,NA,TRBV5-5,TRBJ1-5,CASSLGMDTQPQHF,TGTGCCAGCAGCTTGGGGATGGACACCCAGCCCCAGCATTTT
NA,TRBD1,TRBV7-9,TRBJ1-3,CASSQTGGTGNTIYF,TGTGCCAGCAGCCAAACAGGGGGCACTGGAAACACCATATATTTT
NA,NA,TRBV19,TRBJ1-1,CASSNQGLAEAFF,TGTGCCAGTAGTAATCAGGGTTTGGCTGAAGCTTTCTTT
NA,TRBD1,TRBV19,TRBJ1-2,CASSTTRDRVFGYTF,TGTGCCAGTAGTACTACACGGGACAGGGTCTTTGGCTACACCTTC
once,NA,TRBV7-9,TRBJ1-1,CASSPPRQGQGTEAFF,TGTGCCAGCAGCCCTCCTCGGCAGGGGCAAGGCACTGAAGCTTTCTTT
NA,TRBD1,TRBV27,TRBJ1-2,CASSLSIGTGLGSGYTF,TGTGCCAGCAGTTTATCGATAGGGACAGGGCTAGGATCCGGCTACACCTTC
NA,TRBD2,TRBV6-2/TRBV6-3,TRBJ2-7,CASSRGLAGTARGF,TGTGCCAGCAGTCGGGGACTAGCGGGGACCGCTAGGGGGTTC
NA,TRBD1,TRBV15,TRBJ1-4,CATSRDTGENEKLFF,TGTGCCACCAGCAGAGATACAGGGGAGAATGAAAAACTGTTTTTT
NA,NA,TRBV6-5,TRBJ1-6,CASNLIQDNSPLHF,TGTGCCAGCAACCTCATTCAGGATAATTCACCCCTCCACTTT
NA,TRBD1,TRBV19,TRBJ2-7,CASSAERLGQVAYEQYF,TGTGCCAGTAGTGCCGAACGACTGGGACAGGTGGCCTACGAGCAGTACTTC
NA,NA,TRBV6-5,TRBJ2-5,CASSIRQGLPWTQYF,TGTGCCAGCAGTATCCGACAGGGACTCCCTTGGACCCAGTACTTC
NA,NA,TRBV21-1,TRBJ1-2,CARRLSLYGQGTRSYGYTF,TGTGCCAGGCGGTTGTCACTTTACGGACAGGGGACGCGGTCCTATGGCTACACCTTC
NA,TRBD1,TRBV5-1,TRBJ2-5,CASSDRQGPGETQYF,TGCGCCAGCAGCGATCGACAGGGGCCGGGGGAGACCCAGTACTTC
few,NA,TRBV2,TRBJ2-2,CASSESRNTGELFF,TGTGCCAGCAGTGAATCCCGGAACACCGGGGAGCTGTTTTTT
NA,NA,TRBV5-1,TRBJ1-3,CASSLVAQGETIYF,TGCGCCAGCAGCTTGGTGGCACAGGGAGAAACCATATATTTT
NA,TRBD1,TRBV12-3/TRBV12-4,TRBJ1-1,CASSLGTGAEAFF,TGTGCCAGCAGTCTCGGGACAGGGGCTGAAGCTTTCTTT
NA,NA,TRBV7-2,TRBJ2-2,CASSLKIGGGRTGELFF,TGTGCCAGCAGCTTAAAAATAGGAGGCGGTAGGACCGGGGAGCTGTTTTTT
NA,TRBD2,TRBV5-4,TRBJ2-2,CASSDAGTSGDSNTGELFF,TGTGCCAGCAGCGACGCCGGGACTAGCGGGGACTCAAACACCGGGGAGCTGTTTTTT
NA,NA,TRBV21-1,TRBJ2-3,CASSPPGTSATTDTQYF,TGTGCCAGCAGCCCTCCCGGGACTAGCGCTACCACAGATACGCAGTATTTT
NA,TRBD1,TRBV6-5,TRBJ1-1,CAAVGQGDTEAFF,TGTGCCGCGGTGGGACAGGGGGACACTGAAGCTTTCTTT
NA,NA,TRBV19,TRBJ1-5,CASSPRAGNQPQHF,TGTGCCAGTAGCCCGAGGGCGGGCAATCAGCCCCAGCATTTT
NA,TRBD1,TRBV7-9,TRBJ1-6,CASSLGRGASPLHF,TGTGCCAGCAGCTTAGGCAGGGGGGCTTCACCCCTCCACTTT
NA,NA,TRBV7-2,TRBJ1-2,CASGLGVPGYGYTF,TGTGCCAGCGGACTAGGAGTCCCTGGCTATGGCTACACCTTC
NA,TRBD1,TRBV7-3,TRBJ2-7,CASSSDRGYEQYF,TGTGCCAGCAGCTCCGACAGGGGCTACGAGCAGTACTTC
NA,NA,TRBV3-1/TRBV3-2,TRBJ1-6,CASSQERLGNSPLHF,TGTGCCAGCAGCCAAGAAAGACTGGGTAATTCACCCCTCCACTTT
NA,TRBD1,TRBV2,TRBJ2-7,CASNTGAYEQYF,TGTGCCAGCAATACAGGGGCCTACGAGCAGTACTTC
NA,NA,TRBV6-2/TRBV6-3,TRBJ2-2,CASSAENTGELFF,TGTGCCAGCAGCGCAGAGAACACCGGGGAGCTGTTTTTT
NA,TRBD1,TRBV11-1,TRBJ2-7,CASSFPDGTGVYEQYF,TGTGCCAGCAGCTTCCCAGACGGGACAGGGGTTTACGAGCAGTACTTC
NA,NA,TRBV6-2/TRBV6-3,TRBJ1-6,CASSNAGRPLHF,TGTGCCAGCAGCAACGCTGGTAGACCCCTCCACTTT
NA,TRBD1,TRBV7-9,TRBJ1-4,CASSLLTGASEKLFF,TGTGCCAGCAGCCTTCTGACAGGGGCGAGTGAAAAACTGTTTTTT